Below, 10 T cell receptor beta chains from the same sample are listed, as sequenced in a study of CD8 T cells in ankylosing spondylitis. TCRdb re-called the 5' RACE reads with MiXCR, one entry per CDR3 protein. The table records 300,000 to 350,000 distinct CDR3 sequences, around 20% of them present only once. The specimen was blood, either unsorted or a sorted T cell fraction (not recorded which). These TCRs come from a female donor with ankylosing spondylitis or in good health (not recorded which).

The chain links TRBV27 to TRBJ2-7; the D gene is possibly TRBD2 (6 bases). Germline CDR1 and CDR2: MNHEY and SMNVEV (reference sequence). The CDR3 extends over 13 amino acids. V shed 6 bases and J shed 3 bases, with 12 bases lying between them. CDR3 loop: CASSPRTIYEQYF. The CDR3 DNA is TGTGCCAGCAGCCCTAGGACTATCTACGAGCAGTACTTC.

The J gene is TRBJ2-7, the V gene TRBV15; 7 bases are a match to TRBD2. With 3 bases clipped from V and 0 bases from J, the junction kept 14 bases outside the gene matches. The CDR3 contains 18 residues. Germline assignment: CDR1 LNHNV and CDR2 YYDKDF (reference sequence). Here the CDR3 reads CATSSDILRLADSYEQYF. Here the CDR3 DNA reads TGTGCCACCAGCAGTGATATCTTACGGCTAGCGGACTCCTACGAGCAGTACTTC.

The J gene is TRBJ2-3, the V gene TRBV29-1; 14 nucleotides align to TRBD2. The CDR3 is made up of 15 amino acids. Germline lookup yields CDR1 SQVTM and CDR2 ANQGSEA. Trimming took 3 bases from V and 3 from J; bases not matched to a gene: 2. The CDR3 sequence: CSVEGTSGRTDTQYF. CDR3 DNA: TGCAGCGTTGAGGGGACTAGCGGGAGAACAGATACGCAGTATTTT.

This clonotype turned up a few times. The chain is built from TRBV20-1 and TRBJ2-3; 7 nucleotides line up with TRBD2. CDR1 and CDR2 (germline): DFQATT, SNEGSKA (reference sequence). Trimming took 5 bases from V and 2 from J; bases not matched to a gene: 7. The CDR3 sequence is 14 residues long. The chain's CDR3 is CSAGGGSDTDTQYF. The CDR3 region has the DNA TGCAGTGCTGGGGGGGGGTCGGACACAGATACGCAGTATTTT.

This clonotype turned up a few times. The chain uses TRBV12-3 or TRBV12-4 and TRBJ2-1; tentatively, D is TRBD2 (6 bases). There are 16 residues in the CDR3. V lost 3 bases to trimming and J lost 7 bases, with 19 bases between them. The CDR3 DNA is TGTGCCAGCAGTTTTGATCTCGTGACTAGTAGGAATGAGCAGTTCTTC. Translating it yields CASSFDLVTSRNEQFF.

This rearrangement joins TRBV7-3 to TRBJ2-1; D remains unclear. Germline-derived CDR1 and CDR2 are SGHTA and FQGTGA. The CDR3 is 13 amino acids. The germline V and J ends were trimmed by 4 bases and 5 bases, with 9 bases remaining between them. CDR3 in amino acids: CASSSDLNNEQFF. In nucleotides, the CDR3 is TGTGCCAGCAGCTCGGACCTAAACAATGAGCAGTTCTTC.

This clonotype was picked up one time. This rearrangement joins TRBV5-1 to TRBJ2-7; D unclear. The ends were cut back, 0 bases at V and 4 bases at J, with 8 bases in the middle. Germline assignment: CDR1 SGHRS and CDR2 YFSETQ. This CDR3 spans 13 amino acids. This CDR3 is CASSLAPPYEQYF. The CDR3 nucleotides are TGCGCCAGCAGCTTGGCCCCCCCATACGAGCAGTACTTC.

This clonotype occurred a few times. The rearrangement joins TRBV7-8 to TRBJ2-2; 8 bases map to TRBD2. Unmatched junction bases numbered 1, after V lost 1 base and J lost 0 bases. The CDR3 sequence is 16 residues long. Germline-derived CDR1 and CDR2 are SGHVS and FQNEAQ. For the CDR3, the DNA is TGTGCCAGCAGCTTAGAACTAGCGGCGAACACCGGGGAGCTGTTTTTT. This codes for CASSLELAANTGELFF.

This clonotype was detected only a few times. The gene calls are TRBV7-2 and TRBJ2-1; TRBD2 matches at 9 bases. The germline gives CDR1 SGHTA, CDR2 FQGNSA. The CDR3 runs to 15 residues. J gave up 9 bases and V 4 bases, and 10 bases lay outside the gene matches. DNA for the CDR3: TGTGCCAGCAGCTCCCGTATAGCGGGAGTCGGTGAGCAGTTCTTC. Its protein product is CASSSRIAGVGEQFF.

This clonotype was counted between two and nine times. V gene TRBV7-2 combines with J gene TRBJ2-5, with D hard to call. Looked up from germline, CDR1 is SGHTA and CDR2 is FQGNSA. The ends were cut back, 2 bases at V and 5 bases at J, with 15 bases in the middle. This CDR3 is 15 amino acids long. CDR3 region: CASSLRLGQWETQYF. For the CDR3, the DNA is TGTGCCAGCAGCTTAAGGCTCGGGCAGTGGGAGACCCAGTACTTC.